This TCR beta chain was sequenced for a study of blood T cell repertoires in COVID-19. The wider study: Sites across the United States, Italy and Spain contributed samples from acute and convalescent COVID-19. PBMCs, B-cell-depleted T cells, or T cells were the source of the cDNA or gDNA that made up the material.

The data were produced by immunoSEQ multiplex PCR, yet TCRdb's version contains in-frame clones alone and is incomplete. The table shows 310,000 or so clones, with 70% to 90% occurring only once. The CDR3 totals 17 residues. Trimming left V 0 bases short and J 3 bases short, with 15 bases between. Germline V CDR1 and CDR2: LGHDT, YNNKEL (reference sequence). The material sequenced was peripheral blood. This chain uses TRBV3-1 (or the pseudogene TRBV3-2) with TRBJ2-4; tentative D call: TRBD2 (5 bases). This TCR came from an older man with acute or convalescent COVID-19. CDR3 nucleotide sequence: TGTGCCAGCAGCCAAGACCCCCACCGGAGGCTCAAAAACATTCAGTACTTC. It translates to CASSQDPHRRLKNIQYF.